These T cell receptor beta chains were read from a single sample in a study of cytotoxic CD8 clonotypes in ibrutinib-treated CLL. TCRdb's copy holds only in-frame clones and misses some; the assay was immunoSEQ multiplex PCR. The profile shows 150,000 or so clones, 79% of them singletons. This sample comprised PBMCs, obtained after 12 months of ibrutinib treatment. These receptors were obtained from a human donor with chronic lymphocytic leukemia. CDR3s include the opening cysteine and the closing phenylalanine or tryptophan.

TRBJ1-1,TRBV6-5,CASSYKENTEAFF
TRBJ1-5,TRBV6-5,CASSYSIWSNQPQHF
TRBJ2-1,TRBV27,CASSLSYPYNEQFF
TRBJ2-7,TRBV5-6,CASSLIVTVRDEQYF
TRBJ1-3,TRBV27,CASRGLSGNTIYF
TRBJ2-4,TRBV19,CASSQGLAEPLAKNIQYF
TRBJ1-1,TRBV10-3,CAISGELNTEAFF
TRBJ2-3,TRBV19,CASSWQITDTQYF
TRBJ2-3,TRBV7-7,CASSFEGGTQYF
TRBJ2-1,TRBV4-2,CASSQVHASGLDNEQFF
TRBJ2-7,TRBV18,CASSGKREGPGEQYF
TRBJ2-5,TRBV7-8,CASSLALTSARETQYF
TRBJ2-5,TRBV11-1,CASSFPGIGQETQYF
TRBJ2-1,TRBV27,CASSPHGNREQFF